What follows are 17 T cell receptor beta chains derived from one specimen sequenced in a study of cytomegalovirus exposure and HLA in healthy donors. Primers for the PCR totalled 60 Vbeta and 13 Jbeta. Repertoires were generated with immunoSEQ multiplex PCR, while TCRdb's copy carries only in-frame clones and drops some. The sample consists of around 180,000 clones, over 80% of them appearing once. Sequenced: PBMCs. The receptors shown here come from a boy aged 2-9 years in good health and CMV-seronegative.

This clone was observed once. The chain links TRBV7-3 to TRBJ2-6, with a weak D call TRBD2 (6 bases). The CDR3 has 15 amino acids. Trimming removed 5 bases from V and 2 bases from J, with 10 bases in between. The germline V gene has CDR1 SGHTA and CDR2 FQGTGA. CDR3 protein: CASSPSGAGANVLTF. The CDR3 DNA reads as TGTGCCAGCAGCCCCTCGGGGGCTGGGGCCAACGTCCTGACTTTC.

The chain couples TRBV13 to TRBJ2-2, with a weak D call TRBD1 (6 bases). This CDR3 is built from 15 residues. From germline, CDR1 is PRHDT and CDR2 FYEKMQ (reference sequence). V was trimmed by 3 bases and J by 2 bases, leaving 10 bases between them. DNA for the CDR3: TGTGCCAGCAGCTTGCCGGGACAAAACACCGGGGAGCTGTTTTTT. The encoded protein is CASSLPGQNTGELFF.

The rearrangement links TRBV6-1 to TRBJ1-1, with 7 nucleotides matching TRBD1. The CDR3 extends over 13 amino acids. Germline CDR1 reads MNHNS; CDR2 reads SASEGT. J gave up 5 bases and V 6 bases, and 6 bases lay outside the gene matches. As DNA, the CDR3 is TGTGCCAGCAGCGCGGACAGGAGTACTGAAGCTTTCTTT. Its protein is CASSADRSTEAFF.

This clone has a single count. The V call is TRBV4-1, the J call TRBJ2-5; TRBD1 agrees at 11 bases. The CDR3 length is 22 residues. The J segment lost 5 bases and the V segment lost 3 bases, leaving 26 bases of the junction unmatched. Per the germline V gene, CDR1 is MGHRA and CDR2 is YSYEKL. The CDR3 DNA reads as TGCGCCAGCAGCCAGGGACCGGGACAGGGGGTTTTAGCGGGTCCCGGGGAGGAGACCCAGTACTTC. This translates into CASSQGPGQGVLAGPGEETQYF.

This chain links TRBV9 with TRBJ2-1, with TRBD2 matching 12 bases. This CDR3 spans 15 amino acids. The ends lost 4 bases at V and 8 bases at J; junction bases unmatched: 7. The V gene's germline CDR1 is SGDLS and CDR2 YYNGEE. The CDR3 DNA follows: TGTGCCAGCAGCCCTCTAGCGGGAGGGCATCATGAGCAGTTCTTC. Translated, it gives CASSPLAGGHHEQFF.

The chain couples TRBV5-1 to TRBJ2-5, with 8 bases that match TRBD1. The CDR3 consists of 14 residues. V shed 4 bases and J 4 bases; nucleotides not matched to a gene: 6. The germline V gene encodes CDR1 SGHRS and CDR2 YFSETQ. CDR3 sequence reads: CASSRGQGIETQYF. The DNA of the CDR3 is TGCGCCAGCAGCCGAGGACAGGGTATAGAGACCCAGTACTTC.

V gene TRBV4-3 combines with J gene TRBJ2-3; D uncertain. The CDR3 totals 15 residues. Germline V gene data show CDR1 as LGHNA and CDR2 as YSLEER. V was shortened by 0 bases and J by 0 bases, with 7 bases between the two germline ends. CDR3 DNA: TGCGCCAGCAGCCAAGACTACCCGAGCACAGATACGCAGTATTTT. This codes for CASSQDYPSTDTQYF.

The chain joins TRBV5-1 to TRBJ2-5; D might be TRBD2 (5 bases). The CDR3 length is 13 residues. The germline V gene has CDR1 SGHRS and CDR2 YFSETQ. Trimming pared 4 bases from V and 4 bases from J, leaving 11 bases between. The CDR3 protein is CASSANGVETQYF. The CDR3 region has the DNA TGCGCCAGCAGCGCGAACGGGGTAGAGACCCAGTACTTC.

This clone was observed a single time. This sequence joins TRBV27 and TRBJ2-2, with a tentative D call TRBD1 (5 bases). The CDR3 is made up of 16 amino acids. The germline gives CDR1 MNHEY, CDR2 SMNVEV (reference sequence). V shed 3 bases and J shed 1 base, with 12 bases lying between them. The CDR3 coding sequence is TGTGCCAGCAGTTTTGTTTGGGGCCTGAACACCGGGGAGCTGTTTTTT. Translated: CASSFVWGLNTGELFF.

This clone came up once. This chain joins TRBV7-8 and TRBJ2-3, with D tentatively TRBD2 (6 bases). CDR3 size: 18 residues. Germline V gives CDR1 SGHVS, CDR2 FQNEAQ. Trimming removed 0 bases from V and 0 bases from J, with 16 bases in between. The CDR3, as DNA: TGTGCCAGCAGCTTAGCGCATCACCACGGGGGTAGCACAGATACGCAGTATTTT. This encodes CASSLAHHHGGSTDTQYF. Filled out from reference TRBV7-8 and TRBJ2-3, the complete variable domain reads GAGVSQSPRYKVAKRGQDVALRCDPISGHVSLFWYQQALGQGPEFLTYFQNEAQLDKSGLPSDRFFAERPEGSVSTLKIQRTQQEDSAVYLCASSLAHHHGGSTDTQYFGPGTRLTVL.

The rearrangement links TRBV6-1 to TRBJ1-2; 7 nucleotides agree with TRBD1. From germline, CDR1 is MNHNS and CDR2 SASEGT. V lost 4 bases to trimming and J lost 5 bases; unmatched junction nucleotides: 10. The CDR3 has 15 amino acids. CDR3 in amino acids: CASSALGTDFYGYTF. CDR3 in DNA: TGTGCCAGCAGTGCATTAGGGACAGACTTTTATGGCTACACCTTC.

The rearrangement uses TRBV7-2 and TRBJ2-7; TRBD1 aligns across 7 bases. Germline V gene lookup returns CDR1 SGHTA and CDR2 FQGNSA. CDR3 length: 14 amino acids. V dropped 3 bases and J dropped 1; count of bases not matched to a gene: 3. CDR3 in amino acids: CASSLGQSSYEQYF. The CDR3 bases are TGTGCCAGCAGCTTGGGACAGTCGTCCTACGAGCAGTACTTC.

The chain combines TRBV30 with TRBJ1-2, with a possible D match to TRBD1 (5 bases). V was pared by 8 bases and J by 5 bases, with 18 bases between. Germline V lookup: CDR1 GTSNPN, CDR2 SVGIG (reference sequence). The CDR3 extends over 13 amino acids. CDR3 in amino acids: CAGVREGSYGYTF. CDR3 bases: TGTGCCGGGGTGAGGGAGGGGAGTTATGGCTACACCTTC.

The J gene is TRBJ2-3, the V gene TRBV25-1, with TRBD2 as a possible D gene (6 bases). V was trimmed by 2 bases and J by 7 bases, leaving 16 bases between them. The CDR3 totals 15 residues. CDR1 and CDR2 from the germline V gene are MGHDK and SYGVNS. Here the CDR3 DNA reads TGTGCCAGCAGTGAAGCCGGACTAAGTGCGTATACGCAGTATTTT. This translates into CASSEAGLSAYTQYF.

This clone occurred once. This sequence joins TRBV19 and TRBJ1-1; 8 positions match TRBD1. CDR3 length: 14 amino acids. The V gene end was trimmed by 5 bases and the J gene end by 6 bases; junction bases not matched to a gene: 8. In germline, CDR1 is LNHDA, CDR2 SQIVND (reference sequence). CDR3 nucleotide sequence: TGTGCCAGTAGTCCATCAGGGGGCTCCGCTGAAGCTTTCTTT. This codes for CASSPSGGSAEAFF.

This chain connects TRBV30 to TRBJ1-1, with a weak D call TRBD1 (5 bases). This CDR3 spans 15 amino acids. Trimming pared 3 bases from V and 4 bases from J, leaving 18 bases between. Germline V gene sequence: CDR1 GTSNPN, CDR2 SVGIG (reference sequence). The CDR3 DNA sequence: TGTGCCTGGAGGGGCCTAGGAGGGGAATCCACTGAAGCTTTCTTT. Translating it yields CAWRGLGGESTEAFF.

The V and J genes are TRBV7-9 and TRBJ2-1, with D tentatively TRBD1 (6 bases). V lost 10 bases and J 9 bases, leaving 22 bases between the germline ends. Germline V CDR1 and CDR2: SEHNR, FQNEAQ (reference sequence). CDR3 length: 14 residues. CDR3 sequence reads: CAIAWSAGAAEQFF. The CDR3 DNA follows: TGTGCCATCGCATGGTCGGCAGGGGCGGCTGAGCAGTTCTTC.